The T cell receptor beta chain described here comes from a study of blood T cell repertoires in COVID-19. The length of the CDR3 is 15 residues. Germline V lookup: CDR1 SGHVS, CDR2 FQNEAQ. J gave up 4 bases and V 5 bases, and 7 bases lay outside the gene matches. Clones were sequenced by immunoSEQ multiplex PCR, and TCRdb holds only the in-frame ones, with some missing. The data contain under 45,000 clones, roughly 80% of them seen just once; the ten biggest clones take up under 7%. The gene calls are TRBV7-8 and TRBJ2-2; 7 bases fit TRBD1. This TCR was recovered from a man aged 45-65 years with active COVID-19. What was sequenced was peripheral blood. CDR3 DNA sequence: TGTGCCAGCAGCACCCGGGACAGCTTCACCGGGGAGCTGTTTTTT. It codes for CASSTRDSFTGELFF.